A selection of T cell receptor beta chains follows, all from one sample in a study of metastatic and nonmetastatic thyroid tumors. TCRdb re-clonotyped the PCR reads via MiXCR. Of some 86,000 clones listed, under 15% are singletons. The sequenced sample consisted of tumor tissue. The receptor source for this set is a female donor with papillary thyroid cancer or a benign thyroid nodule (not recorded which). Some clones in this sample may be carry-over from other donors' samples. Both conserved end residues are part of each CDR3. The order of the fields is J gene, D gene, V gene, clone size, CDR3 protein, CDR3 DNA. D genes are given only for firm matches. The size field is filled for only some rows; it gives once, few, many or a size class.

J gene: TRBJ1-3; D gene: -; V gene: TRBV7-2; clone size: many; CDR3 protein: CASSSPPPGNTIYF; CDR3 DNA: TGTGCCAGCAGCTCACCTCCCCCCGGAAACACCATATATTTT
J gene: TRBJ2-7; D gene: -; V gene: TRBV28; clone size: few; CDR3 protein: CASSLEGPYEQYF; CDR3 DNA: TGTGCCAGCAGTTTGGAGGGCCCCTACGAGCAGTACTTC
J gene: TRBJ1-2; D gene: -; V gene: TRBV3-1; clone size: many; CDR3 protein: CASSQEGYYGYTF; CDR3 DNA: TGTGCCAGCAGCCAAGAGGGTTACTATGGCTACACCTTC
J gene: TRBJ2-5; D gene: -; V gene: TRBV20-1; clone size: many; CDR3 protein: CSARGARRGPVQETQYF; CDR3 DNA: TGCAGTGCTAGAGGGGCGCGCCGGGGGCCCGTCCAAGAGACCCAGTACTTC
J gene: TRBJ1-2; D gene: -; V gene: TRBV20-1; clone size: many; CDR3 protein: CSARDQPNYGYTF; CDR3 DNA: TGCAGTGCTAGAGATCAACCTAACTATGGCTACACCTTC
J gene: TRBJ1-6; D gene: -; V gene: TRBV6-1; clone size: many; CDR3 protein: CASSAEGGVNSPLHF; CDR3 DNA: TGTGCCAGCAGTGCCGAGGGCGGGGTAAATTCACCCCTCCACTTT
J gene: TRBJ2-5; D gene: TRBD2; V gene: TRBV9; clone size: -; CDR3 protein: CASSVLAGGETQYF; CDR3 DNA: TGTGCCAGCAGCGTCCTAGCGGGAGGGGAGACCCAGTACTTC
J gene: TRBJ2-1; D gene: TRBD2; V gene: TRBV12-3/TRBV12-4; clone size: many; CDR3 protein: CASSETSARASSYNEQFF; CDR3 DNA: TGTGCCAGCAGCGAGACTAGCGCCCGCGCCAGCTCCTACAATGAGCAGTTCTTC
J gene: TRBJ2-1; D gene: -; V gene: TRBV10-2; clone size: many; CDR3 protein: CASSTRVDEQFF; CDR3 DNA: TGCGCCAGCAGCACCAGGGTTGATGAGCAGTTCTTC
J gene: TRBJ1-2; D gene: -; V gene: TRBV20-1; clone size: many; CDR3 protein: CSALDRVYGYTF; CDR3 DNA: TGCAGTGCCCTGGACAGAGTCTATGGCTACACCTTC
J gene: TRBJ1-2; D gene: -; V gene: TRBV29-1; clone size: many; CDR3 protein: CSVREETDYGYTF; CDR3 DNA: TGCAGCGTACGGGAGGAGACGGATTATGGCTACACCTTC
J gene: TRBJ2-2; D gene: -; V gene: TRBV20-1; clone size: many; CDR3 protein: CSAGDLRNTGELFF; CDR3 DNA: TGCAGTGCGGGGGACTTACGAAACACCGGGGAGCTGTTTTTT
J gene: TRBJ2-3; D gene: TRBD2; V gene: TRBV11-2; clone size: many; CDR3 protein: CASRALFGRPDRDTQYF; CDR3 DNA: TGTGCCAGCAGAGCCCTCTTCGGGAGGCCTGATAGGGATACGCAGTATTTT
J gene: TRBJ2-5; D gene: TRBD2; V gene: TRBV5-1; clone size: many; CDR3 protein: CASRLAGLQETQYF; CDR3 DNA: TGCGCCAGCAGACTAGCGGGACTCCAAGAGACCCAGTACTTC
J gene: TRBJ2-7; D gene: TRBD2; V gene: TRBV6-1; clone size: many; CDR3 protein: CASSSSGTYEQYF; CDR3 DNA: TGTGCCAGCAGTTCTAGCGGGACCTACGAGCAGTACTTC
J gene: TRBJ2-7; D gene: TRBD1; V gene: TRBV15; clone size: many; CDR3 protein: CATSRDRGYYEQYF; CDR3 DNA: TGTGCCACCAGCCGGGACAGGGGGTACTACGAGCAGTACTTC
J gene: TRBJ2-1; D gene: TRBD1; V gene: TRBV6-5; clone size: many; CDR3 protein: CASSRDRGLGTYNEQFF; CDR3 DNA: TGTGCCAGCAGCCGGGACAGGGGGCTTGGGACCTACAATGAGCAGTTCTTC
J gene: TRBJ2-5; D gene: -; V gene: TRBV29-1; clone size: -; CDR3 protein: CSVRLRKEGIQETQYF; CDR3 DNA: TGCAGCGTGAGGCTCCGAAAAGAGGGTATACAAGAGACCCAGTACTTC
J gene: TRBJ2-7; D gene: TRBD2; V gene: TRBV7-2; clone size: many; CDR3 protein: CASSGALTSGRDF; CDR3 DNA: TGTGCCAGCAGCGGGGCCCTAACTAGCGGGAGAGACTTC
J gene: TRBJ1-5; D gene: -; V gene: TRBV20-1; clone size: many; CDR3 protein: CSALGGTQPQHF; CDR3 DNA: TGCAGTGCTCTGGGGGGGACTCAGCCCCAGCATTTT
J gene: TRBJ2-2; D gene: TRBD2; V gene: TRBV30; clone size: many; CDR3 protein: CAWSVLAGRTGELFF; CDR3 DNA: TGTGCCTGGAGTGTACTAGCGGGGCGCACCGGGGAGCTGTTTTTT
J gene: TRBJ1-2; D gene: -; V gene: TRBV28; clone size: few; CDR3 protein: CASTVTTAGLYGYTF; CDR3 DNA: TGTGCCAGCACAGTCACAACAGCGGGACTATATGGCTACACCTTC
J gene: TRBJ1-5; D gene: -; V gene: TRBV27; clone size: many; CDR3 protein: CASSTEGYQPQHF; CDR3 DNA: TGTGCCAGCAGTACAGAGGGGTATCAGCCCCAGCATTTT
J gene: TRBJ1-3; D gene: -; V gene: TRBV6-1; clone size: -; CDR3 protein: CASSEDPSGRTIYF; CDR3 DNA: TGTGCCAGCAGTGAAGACCCCTCCGGACGCACCATATATTTT
J gene: TRBJ2-1; D gene: -; V gene: TRBV12-3/TRBV12-4; clone size: many; CDR3 protein: CASSFAGIYNEQFF; CDR3 DNA: TGTGCCAGCAGTTTTGCGGGAATCTACAATGAGCAGTTCTTC
J gene: TRBJ2-1; D gene: TRBD2; V gene: TRBV27; clone size: many; CDR3 protein: CASSVAGEQFF; CDR3 DNA: TGTGCCAGCAGCGTAGCGGGCGAGCAGTTCTTC
J gene: TRBJ2-7; D gene: -; V gene: TRBV7-2; clone size: many; CDR3 protein: CASSFAYEQYF; CDR3 DNA: TGTGCCAGCAGCTTCGCCTACGAGCAGTACTTC
J gene: TRBJ1-1; D gene: TRBD1; V gene: TRBV6-1; clone size: many; CDR3 protein: CASSPRQGNTEAFF; CDR3 DNA: TGTGCCAGCAGTCCTCGACAGGGGAACACTGAAGCTTTCTTT
J gene: TRBJ1-1; D gene: TRBD1; V gene: TRBV5-4; clone size: -; CDR3 protein: CASSLGEQGANTEAFF; CDR3 DNA: TGTGCCAGCAGCTTGGGGGAACAGGGGGCGAACACTGAAGCTTTCTTT
J gene: TRBJ1-2; D gene: -; V gene: TRBV20-1; clone size: many; CDR3 protein: CSARWGQGYTF; CDR3 DNA: TGCAGTGCTAGATGGGGGCAAGGCTACACCTTC
J gene: TRBJ2-3; D gene: -; V gene: TRBV27; clone size: many; CDR3 protein: CASSLSPVVVVERTDTQYF; CDR3 DNA: TGTGCCAGCAGTTTATCCCCAGTGGTCGTGGTTGAACGCACAGATACGCAGTATTTT
J gene: TRBJ2-1; D gene: TRBD2; V gene: TRBV5-5; clone size: -; CDR3 protein: CASSSLLAGGNEQFF; CDR3 DNA: TGTGCCAGCAGCTCGTTACTAGCGGGAGGCAATGAGCAGTTCTTC
J gene: TRBJ2-3; D gene: TRBD1; V gene: TRBV24-1; clone size: -; CDR3 protein: CATSDWGQGGADTQYF; CDR3 DNA: TGTGCCACCAGTGACTGGGGACAGGGTGGGGCAGATACGCAGTATTTT
J gene: TRBJ1-2; D gene: -; V gene: TRBV6-5; clone size: -; CDR3 protein: CASSYNPSNYGYTF; CDR3 DNA: TGTGCCAGCAGTTACAACCCCAGCAACTATGGCTACACCTTC
J gene: TRBJ2-5; D gene: TRBD2; V gene: TRBV3-1; clone size: -; CDR3 protein: CASSEAGVETQYF; CDR3 DNA: TGTGCCAGCAGCGAAGCGGGAGTAGAGACCCAGTACTTC
J gene: TRBJ1-2; D gene: -; V gene: TRBV6-1; clone size: many; CDR3 protein: CASSPKGGPLYIIF; CDR3 DNA: TGTGCCAGCAGCCCTAAGGGCGGCCCTCTCTATATCATTTTC
J gene: TRBJ1-5; D gene: -; V gene: TRBV7-9; clone size: -; CDR3 protein: CASSLGQGNQPQHF; CDR3 DNA: TGTGCCAGCAGCTTAGGCCAGGGAAATCAGCCCCAGCATTTT
J gene: TRBJ2-3; D gene: -; V gene: TRBV6-4; clone size: many; CDR3 protein: CASSDSSRTDTQYF; CDR3 DNA: TGTGCCAGCAGTGACTCCTCTAGGACAGATACGCAGTATTTT
J gene: TRBJ1-5; D gene: TRBD1; V gene: TRBV5-1; clone size: many; CDR3 protein: CASSPQGGGDQPQHF; CDR3 DNA: TGCGCCAGCAGCCCCCAAGGGGGCGGTGATCAGCCCCAGCATTTT
J gene: TRBJ2-1; D gene: TRBD2; V gene: TRBV9; clone size: many; CDR3 protein: CASSVDPAGRLNEQFF; CDR3 DNA: TGTGCCAGCAGCGTAGATCCAGCGGGAAGATTGAATGAGCAGTTCTTC
J gene: TRBJ1-1; D gene: TRBD1; V gene: TRBV2; clone size: many; CDR3 protein: CASSSDRAEAFF; CDR3 DNA: TGTGCCAGCAGTTCGGACAGGGCTGAAGCTTTCTTT
J gene: TRBJ2-2; D gene: -; V gene: TRBV6-2/TRBV6-3; clone size: few; CDR3 protein: CASHRVATGELFF; CDR3 DNA: TGTGCCAGCCACAGGGTGGCAACCGGAGAGCTGTTTTTT
J gene: TRBJ1-3; D gene: -; V gene: TRBV7-2; clone size: many; CDR3 protein: CASSLVPGPKSSSGNTIYF; CDR3 DNA: TGTGCCAGCAGCTTAGTGCCGGGGCCTAAAAGTAGCTCTGGAAACACCATATATTTT
J gene: TRBJ2-1; D gene: TRBD2; V gene: TRBV19; clone size: many; CDR3 protein: CASSIEGLAHNEQFF; CDR3 DNA: TGTGCCAGTAGTATAGAAGGACTAGCACACAATGAGCAGTTCTTC
J gene: TRBJ2-3; D gene: -; V gene: TRBV20-1; clone size: many; CDR3 protein: CSASFDTDTQYF; CDR3 DNA: TGCAGTGCTAGCTTTGACACAGATACGCAGTATTTT
J gene: TRBJ2-5; D gene: -; V gene: TRBV2; clone size: many; CDR3 protein: CASSTHGVEYF; CDR3 DNA: TGTGCCAGCAGTACCCACGGGGTGGAGTACTTC
J gene: TRBJ2-2; D gene: TRBD1; V gene: TRBV6-6; clone size: many; CDR3 protein: CASRASGTEVRRNTGELFF; CDR3 DNA: TGTGCCAGCCGGGCCTCCGGGACAGAAGTACGGCGAAACACCGGGGAGCTGTTTTTT
J gene: TRBJ1-1; D gene: -; V gene: TRBV6-1; clone size: many; CDR3 protein: CASSAGEGAFF; CDR3 DNA: TGTGCCAGCAGCGCCGGAGAGGGTGCTTTCTTT
J gene: TRBJ2-3; D gene: -; V gene: TRBV4-1; clone size: -; CDR3 protein: CASSQGLSVGTSTDTQYF; CDR3 DNA: TGCGCCAGCAGCCAAGGTTTGTCCGTCGGGACTAGCACAGATACGCAGTATTTT
J gene: TRBJ1-5; D gene: -; V gene: TRBV5-1; clone size: many; CDR3 protein: CASSWGPNQPQHF; CDR3 DNA: TGCGCCAGCAGCTGGGGCCCCAATCAGCCCCAGCATTTT
J gene: TRBJ1-2; D gene: TRBD1; V gene: TRBV19; clone size: many; CDR3 protein: CASSLRQGNNYGYTF; CDR3 DNA: TGTGCCAGTAGTCTCAGACAGGGGAACAACTATGGCTACACCTTC
J gene: TRBJ2-1; D gene: -; V gene: TRBV15; clone size: many; CDR3 protein: CATSRELDRHNEQFF; CDR3 DNA: TGTGCCACCAGCAGAGAATTAGACCGGCACAATGAGCAGTTCTTC
J gene: TRBJ1-2; D gene: -; V gene: TRBV27; clone size: few; CDR3 protein: CASSLRVRANYGYTF; CDR3 DNA: TGTGCCAGCAGTTTGAGGGTCAGGGCTAACTATGGCTACACCTTC
J gene: TRBJ2-7; D gene: -; V gene: TRBV29-1; clone size: many; CDR3 protein: CSAEGGPYEQYF; CDR3 DNA: TGCAGCGCCGAGGGGGGCCCCTACGAGCAGTACTTC
J gene: TRBJ2-1; D gene: -; V gene: TRBV7-2; clone size: many; CDR3 protein: CASSLLVLGRTYNEQFF; CDR3 DNA: TGTGCCAGCAGCTTATTAGTTTTGGGTAGGACCTACAATGAGCAGTTCTTC
J gene: TRBJ1-5; D gene: -; V gene: TRBV20-1; clone size: many; CDR3 protein: CSARDPRQVIQHF; CDR3 DNA: TGCAGTGCTAGGGACCCTAGACAGGTGATCCAGCATTTT
J gene: TRBJ2-3; D gene: -; V gene: TRBV2; clone size: many; CDR3 protein: CASPPTRIDTQYF; CDR3 DNA: TGTGCCAGCCCCCCGACTAGAATAGATACGCAGTATTTT
J gene: TRBJ2-1; D gene: TRBD2; V gene: TRBV2; clone size: many; CDR3 protein: CASSVILARSYNEQFF; CDR3 DNA: TGTGCCAGCAGCGTTATACTAGCGCGCTCCTACAATGAGCAGTTCTTC
J gene: TRBJ2-7; D gene: TRBD2; V gene: TRBV11-3; clone size: many; CDR3 protein: CASSLGGGQGTYEQYF; CDR3 DNA: TGTGCCAGCAGCTTAGGCGGGGGGCAGGGGACCTACGAGCAGTACTTC
J gene: TRBJ1-2; D gene: -; V gene: TRBV20-1; clone size: many; CDR3 protein: CSALTDGYTF; CDR3 DNA: TGCAGTGCTCTCACGGACGGCTACACCTTC